A selection of T cell receptor beta chains follows, all from one sample in a study of T cells in Graves' hyperthyroidism and ophthalmopathy. TCRdb re-called the multiplex PCR reads through MiXCR, storing one row per CDR3 protein. The sample lists around 690,000 distinct CDR3 sequences; 17% were seen once. The material sequenced was blood. These receptor sequences come from a man aged 45-65 years with Graves' hyperthyroidism. The CDR3 runs from the conserved cysteine through the conserved F or W. The D gene is left open where the match is weak. Expanded clones are given a class, and other clones once, few, many or no size at all.

>TRBJ1-4|TRBD1|TRBV27|few
CASSPSRGQSSEKLFF
TGTGCCAGCAGTCCATCCAGGGGGCAATCAAGTGAAAAACTGTTTTTT
>TRBJ2-1|TRBD1|TRBV12-3/TRBV12-4|few
CASSAWDRGGNEQFF
TGTGCCAGCAGTGCCTGGGACAGGGGGGGGAATGAGCAGTTCTTC
>TRBJ1-2|TRBD1|TRBV19|many
CATADRAVWGYTF
TGTGCCACCGCGGACAGGGCCGTATGGGGCTACACCTTC
>TRBJ2-7|NA|TRBV3-1|many
CASSQGRTGQYF
TGTGCCAGCAGCCAAGGCCGGACCGGGCAGTACTTC
>TRBJ2-2|NA|TRBV5-1|few
CASSLGDSWTGELFF
TGCGCCAGCAGCTTGGGGGATTCTTGGACCGGGGAGCTGTTTTTT
>TRBJ2-5|NA|TRBV5-1|few
CASSLMTTQETQYF
TGCGCCAGCAGCCTGATGACTACCCAAGAGACCCAGTACTTC
>TRBJ2-1|NA|TRBV19|many
CASSIGVSGYNEQFF
TGTGCCAGTAGTATCGGGGTTAGCGGTTACAATGAGCAGTTCTTC
>TRBJ2-7|TRBD2|TRBV20-1|NA
CSARDVSGVSYEQYF
TGCAGTGCTAGAGATGTTAGCGGGGTCTCCTACGAGCAGTACTTC
>TRBJ2-1|NA|TRBV20-1|few
CSARDPRGSLPDNGQFF
TGCAGTGCTAGAGATCCTCGCGGGTCGTTACCAGACAATGGGCAGTTCTTC
>TRBJ2-2|TRBD2|TRBV12-3/TRBV12-4|NA
CATWPAGLYTGELFF
TGTGCCACCTGGCCCGCGGGACTATACACCGGGGAGCTGTTTTTT
>TRBJ2-7|NA|TRBV14|many
CASSHETGRLDEQYF
TGTGCCAGCAGCCACGAAACGGGACGACTCGACGAGCAGTACTTC
>TRBJ2-1|TRBD1|TRBV6-2/TRBV6-3|few
CASEGITGGLGEQFF
TGTGCCAGCGAGGGCATCACAGGGGGCTTGGGGGAGCAGTTCTTC
>TRBJ2-5|TRBD1|TRBV4-3|many
CASSQDRGQGETQYF
TGCGCCAGCAGCCAAGATAGGGGGCAGGGGGAGACCCAGTACTTC
>TRBJ2-7|NA|TRBV20-1|few
CSAKEGNYEQYF
TGCAGTGCTAAGGAGGGGAACTACGAGCAGTACTTC
>TRBJ2-7|NA|TRBV7-8|many
CASSVDNYEQYF
TGTGCCAGCAGCGTAGATAACTACGAGCAGTACTTC
>TRBJ2-7|NA|TRBV6-2/TRBV6-3|many
CASSYHNTGVGEQYF
TGTGCCAGCAGTTATCATAACACGGGAGTCGGTGAGCAGTACTTC
>TRBJ2-1|NA|TRBV27|many
CASSLMGRVNEQFF
TGTGCCAGCAGTTTAATGGGCAGGGTAAATGAGCAGTTCTTC
>TRBJ2-5|NA|TRBV29-1|few
CSVEIVEGETQYF
TGCAGCGTTGAAATCGTGGAAGGAGAGACCCAGTACTTC
>TRBJ2-2|NA|TRBV5-1|NA
CASWFQGERTINTGELFF
TGCGCCAGCTGGTTCCAGGGGGAACGGACTATTAACACCGGGGAGCTGTTTTTT
>TRBJ2-5|NA|TRBV3-1|many
CASSQGVGGRGETQYF
TGTGCCAGCAGCCAAGGGGTAGGGGGAAGGGGAGAGACCCAGTACTTC
>TRBJ2-5|TRBD2|TRBV20-1|NA
CSALGEGVETQYF
TGCAGTGCTTTGGGGGAGGGCGTAGAGACCCAGTACTTC
>TRBJ1-4|TRBD1|TRBV28|many
CASKLGTASANEKLFF
TGTGCCAGCAAACTCGGGACAGCGTCTGCTAATGAAAAACTGTTTTTT
>TRBJ2-5|TRBD2|TRBV19|many
CASSTGLAETQYF
TGTGCCAGTAGTACCGGACTAGCTGAGACCCAGTACTTC
>TRBJ2-7|NA|TRBV6-1|NA
CASSPGVQGSEQYF
TGTGCCAGCAGCCCCGGGGTTCAGGGGTCCGAGCAGTACTTC
>TRBJ2-5|TRBD1|TRBV18|few
CASSQNVGTGQETQYF
TGTGCCAGCTCACAGAACGTCGGGACAGGACAAGAGACCCAGTACTTC
>TRBJ2-1|TRBD1|TRBV7-2|many
CASSLQTGSSYNEQFF
TGTGCCAGCAGCCTTCAGACAGGGAGCTCCTACAATGAGCAGTTCTTC
>TRBJ1-1|TRBD1|TRBV2|NA
CASSGGDSGFWNTEAFF
TGTGCCAGCAGTGGGGGGGACAGCGGATTCTGGAACACTGAAGCTTTCTTT
>TRBJ2-7|TRBD2|TRBV5-4|NA
CASSSGLADLYEQYF
TGTGCCAGCAGCTCCGGACTAGCGGACCTCTACGAGCAGTACTTC
>TRBJ2-7|NA|TRBV6-1|many
CASSTGSYEQYF
TGTGCCAGCAGTACCGGCTCCTACGAGCAGTACTTC
>TRBJ1-6|NA|TRBV19|NA
CASSTENNSPLHF
TGTGCCAGTAGTACAGAGAATAATTCACCCCTCCACTTT
>TRBJ2-3|NA|TRBV5-1|few
CASSNAGQAYTQYF
TGCGCCAGCAGCAACGCCGGGCAGGCTTATACGCAGTATTTT
>TRBJ2-1|TRBD2|TRBV27|many
CASSRTSGRGSYNEQFF
TGTGCCAGCAGTCGGACTAGCGGGAGAGGATCCTACAATGAGCAGTTCTTC
>TRBJ1-1|NA|TRBV5-1|NA
CASSPIGGAGTEAFF
TGCGCCAGCAGCCCCATCGGGGGGGCCGGCACTGAAGCTTTCTTT
>TRBJ2-7|TRBD1|TRBV28|many
CASSLLDRGLEQYF
TGTGCCAGCAGTTTATTGGACAGGGGGCTCGAGCAGTACTTC
>TRBJ1-1|NA|TRBV7-2|NA
CASTPLRGTEAFF
TGTGCCAGCACCCCCTTGAGGGGCACTGAAGCTTTCTTT
>TRBJ2-3|TRBD2|TRBV7-9|NA
CASSYGLAGYTDTQYF
TGTGCCAGCAGCTACGGACTAGCGGGGTACACAGATACGCAGTATTTT
>TRBJ2-1|NA|TRBV27|NA
CASSPSTYNEQFF
TGTGCCAGCAGTCCCAGCACGTACAATGAGCAGTTCTTC
>TRBJ1-2|TRBD1|TRBV27|many
CASSGDRAGGYTF
TGTGCCAGCAGTGGGGACAGGGCGGGTGGCTACACCTTC
>TRBJ2-5|NA|TRBV19|NA
CASGPSGETQYF
TGTGCCAGTGGTCCCTCGGGGGAGACCCAGTACTTC
>TRBJ2-3|TRBD2|TRBV9|many
CASSSTSGSWRDTQYF
TGTGCCAGCAGCTCGACTAGCGGGAGTTGGAGAGATACGCAGTATTTT
>TRBJ2-2|TRBD1|TRBV7-3|many
CASRRTGGLTGELFF
TGTGCCAGCAGGCGTACAGGGGGCCTAACCGGGGAGCTGTTTTTT
>TRBJ1-4|NA|TRBV5-1|NA
CASSTDSTTNEKLFF
TGCGCCAGCAGCACCGACTCCACAACTAATGAAAAACTGTTTTTT
>TRBJ2-1|TRBD2|TRBV27|many
CASSLWASGSYEQFF
TGTGCCAGCTCCCTTTGGGCTAGCGGGAGCTATGAGCAGTTCTTC
>TRBJ2-3|NA|TRBV12-3/TRBV12-4|many
CASSWDGADTQYF
TGTGCCAGCAGTTGGGACGGAGCAGATACGCAGTATTTT
>TRBJ2-7|TRBD1|TRBV10-3|NA
CAIQDPGQGVGYEQYF
TGTGCCATCCAAGACCCGGGACAGGGAGTAGGCTACGAGCAGTACTTC
>TRBJ2-2|TRBD2|TRBV5-1|few
CASSFRTPGLAGVGELFF
TGCGCCAGCAGCTTTAGGACCCCGGGACTAGCGGGAGTCGGGGAGCTGTTTTTT
>TRBJ2-3|TRBD2|TRBV11-2|many
CASSLGLLAGTDTQYF
TGTGCCAGCAGCCTAGGGCTGCTAGCGGGAACAGATACGCAGTATTTT
>TRBJ1-5|TRBD1|TRBV20-1|NA
CSAVQGMNQPQHF
TGCAGTGCAGTACAGGGGATGAATCAGCCCCAGCATTTT
>TRBJ2-1|TRBD2|TRBV27|many
CASSSVQGGFNNEQFF
TGTGCCAGCAGTTCGGTCCAGGGAGGGTTCAACAATGAGCAGTTCTTC